These T cell receptor beta chains were read from a single sample in a study of blood T cell repertoires in COVID-19. Clones were sequenced by immunoSEQ multiplex PCR, and TCRdb holds only the in-frame ones, with some missing. The data contain a few hundred thousand clones, about 90% of them singletons. The source material was peripheral blood. Source of these receptors: a person under 30 with COVID-19, enrolled during active disease. CDR3s include the opening cysteine and the closing phenylalanine or tryptophan. The order of the fields is CDR3 DNA, CDR3 protein, CDR3 length, clone size, J gene, D gene, V gene. The D gene is left open where the match is weak. The size entry is marked missing in some rows and otherwise reads once, few, many or a size class.

cdr3_nt: TGTGCCAGCGGGAACAGGGGGGATTTTACTGAGCAGTTCTTC
cdr3_aa: CASGNRGDFTEQFF
cdr3_length: 14
clone_size: NA
j_call: TRBJ2-1
d_call: TRBD1
v_call: TRBV4-2

cdr3_nt: TGTGCCAGCCAGAAGCCGGGACAGGGCATCTACGAGCAGTACTTC
cdr3_aa: CASQKPGQGIYEQYF
cdr3_length: 15
clone_size: NA
j_call: TRBJ2-7
d_call: TRBD1
v_call: TRBV6-6

cdr3_nt: TGTGCCAGCAGCGAGTCGGGACAGGGGTCCAACAATGAGCAGTTCTTC
cdr3_aa: CASSESGQGSNNEQFF
cdr3_length: 16
clone_size: NA
j_call: TRBJ2-1
d_call: TRBD1
v_call: TRBV9

cdr3_nt: TGTGCCACCAGCAGAGATATCGGGTTTTCCGGGGCCAACGTCCTGACTTTC
cdr3_aa: CATSRDIGFSGANVLTF
cdr3_length: 17
clone_size: NA
j_call: TRBJ2-6
d_call: NA
v_call: TRBV15

cdr3_nt: TGTGCCAGCAGCCAAGACGGACAGTACTCCTACGAGCAGTACTTC
cdr3_aa: CASSQDGQYSYEQYF
cdr3_length: 15
clone_size: NA
j_call: TRBJ2-7
d_call: NA
v_call: TRBV3-1/TRBV3-2

cdr3_nt: TGCGCCAGCAGCCAAACTAGCGGGAGTGACATTGAGCAGTTCTTC
cdr3_aa: CASSQTSGSDIEQFF
cdr3_length: 15
clone_size: NA
j_call: TRBJ2-1
d_call: TRBD2
v_call: TRBV4-1

cdr3_nt: TGTGCCAGCGCGCGGGCCCCAGGCTACAATGAGCAGTTCTTC
cdr3_aa: CASARAPGYNEQFF
cdr3_length: 14
clone_size: NA
j_call: TRBJ2-1
d_call: NA
v_call: TRBV5-6

cdr3_nt: TGCGCCAGCAGCCAAGCCTATACGACAGAGAACACTGAAGCTTTCTTT
cdr3_aa: CASSQAYTTENTEAFF
cdr3_length: 16
clone_size: once
j_call: TRBJ1-1
d_call: NA
v_call: TRBV4-1

cdr3_nt: TGTGCCAGCAGTTCGGACAGGCCGAGGGACACTGAAGCTTTCTTT
cdr3_aa: CASSSDRPRDTEAFF
cdr3_length: 15
clone_size: once
j_call: TRBJ1-1
d_call: TRBD1
v_call: TRBV2

cdr3_nt: TGTGCCAGCAGCTTAGCCGGGACAGGTCAAACTGAAGCTTTCTTT
cdr3_aa: CASSLAGTGQTEAFF
cdr3_length: 15
clone_size: NA
j_call: TRBJ1-1
d_call: TRBD1
v_call: TRBV13

cdr3_nt: TGCGCCAGCAAGGCGGGAAGGAGCTCCTACGAGCAGTACTTC
cdr3_aa: CASKAGRSSYEQYF
cdr3_length: 14
clone_size: NA
j_call: TRBJ2-7
d_call: NA
v_call: TRBV5-1

cdr3_nt: TGTGCCAGCAGTTTAACCCTCCTGGACAGGGGGCGGTGGGGACTCGATGAGCAGTTCTTC
cdr3_aa: CASSLTLLDRGRWGLDEQFF
cdr3_length: 20
clone_size: NA
j_call: TRBJ2-1
d_call: TRBD1
v_call: TRBV28

cdr3_nt: TGTGCCAGCAGCTTGGGGCTAGCGGTACTCCACGAGCAGTACTTC
cdr3_aa: CASSLGLAVLHEQYF
cdr3_length: 15
clone_size: NA
j_call: TRBJ2-7
d_call: TRBD2
v_call: TRBV7-8

cdr3_nt: TGTGCCAGCAGCTTAGACCCCAACAGGGTTAAGGGCTACACCTTC
cdr3_aa: CASSLDPNRVKGYTF
cdr3_length: 15
clone_size: NA
j_call: TRBJ1-2
d_call: NA
v_call: TRBV7-8

cdr3_nt: TGTGCCACCAGTGCAGGTACGGGAGCTGGCATTCAGTACTTC
cdr3_aa: CATSAGTGAGIQYF
cdr3_length: 14
clone_size: NA
j_call: TRBJ2-4
d_call: NA
v_call: TRBV24-1

cdr3_nt: TGTGCCAGCAGCTTGTCTACGTGGGAGTACAACACCGGGGAGCTGTTTTTT
cdr3_aa: CASSLSTWEYNTGELFF
cdr3_length: 17
clone_size: NA
j_call: TRBJ2-2
d_call: NA
v_call: TRBV11-2

cdr3_nt: TGTGCCAGTAGTATGCCGGACAGGGTAGGGTGGCAGTTCTTC
cdr3_aa: CASSMPDRVGWQFF
cdr3_length: 14
clone_size: NA
j_call: TRBJ2-1
d_call: TRBD1
v_call: TRBV19

cdr3_nt: TGTGCCAGCAGCCAGGGACTAGCGGGAGGCGAGCAGTACTTC
cdr3_aa: CASSQGLAGGEQYF
cdr3_length: 14
clone_size: NA
j_call: TRBJ2-7
d_call: TRBD2
v_call: TRBV7-9

cdr3_nt: TGCGCCAGTAAATGGACAGGAACAGATACGCAGTATTTT
cdr3_aa: CASKWTGTDTQYF
cdr3_length: 13
clone_size: NA
j_call: TRBJ2-3
d_call: TRBD1
v_call: TRBV5-1

cdr3_nt: TGCGCCAGCAGCTTGGTTCACAAGGGACTAGCGGGAACTGATACGCAGTATTTT
cdr3_aa: CASSLVHKGLAGTDTQYF
cdr3_length: 18
clone_size: NA
j_call: TRBJ2-3
d_call: TRBD2
v_call: TRBV5-1

cdr3_nt: TGTGCCAGCAGCGAGGGGACAGAGAACACTGAAGCTTTCTTT
cdr3_aa: CASSEGTENTEAFF
cdr3_length: 14
clone_size: NA
j_call: TRBJ1-1
d_call: TRBD1
v_call: TRBV9

cdr3_nt: TGTGCCAGCAGTTATGGGACAGCTGATACGCAGTATTTT
cdr3_aa: CASSYGTADTQYF
cdr3_length: 13
clone_size: NA
j_call: TRBJ2-3
d_call: TRBD1
v_call: TRBV2

cdr3_nt: TGTGCCAGCAGTGTACGGGACAGGGAGTCTCTTAACTATGGCTACACCTTC
cdr3_aa: CASSVRDRESLNYGYTF
cdr3_length: 17
clone_size: NA
j_call: TRBJ1-2
d_call: TRBD1
v_call: TRBV6-1

cdr3_nt: TGTGCCAGCAGCCCGGGACTGCCCAATGAGCAGTTCTTC
cdr3_aa: CASSPGLPNEQFF
cdr3_length: 13
clone_size: NA
j_call: TRBJ2-1
d_call: NA
v_call: TRBV5-6

cdr3_nt: TGTGCCAGCAGCCCAGAACTAGCGGGACGTGGTATAGATACGCAGTATTTT
cdr3_aa: CASSPELAGRGIDTQYF
cdr3_length: 17
clone_size: NA
j_call: TRBJ2-3
d_call: TRBD2
v_call: TRBV7-9

cdr3_nt: TGTGCCAGTAGTCCCGTGACAGGGAGCTCCTACGAGCAGTACTTC
cdr3_aa: CASSPVTGSSYEQYF
cdr3_length: 15
clone_size: NA
j_call: TRBJ2-7
d_call: TRBD1
v_call: TRBV19

cdr3_nt: TGTGCCAGCAGCGTAGCGACAGGAGTGAACTATGGCTACACCTTC
cdr3_aa: CASSVATGVNYGYTF
cdr3_length: 15
clone_size: NA
j_call: TRBJ1-2
d_call: NA
v_call: TRBV9

cdr3_nt: TGTGCCAGCAGCCCCACAGGGGGTATTAATTCACCCCTCCACTTT
cdr3_aa: CASSPTGGINSPLHF
cdr3_length: 15
clone_size: NA
j_call: TRBJ1-6
d_call: TRBD1
v_call: TRBV14

cdr3_nt: TGCGCCAGCAGCATCCAAGCAGGGGGCAATGAAAAACTGTTTTTT
cdr3_aa: CASSIQAGGNEKLFF
cdr3_length: 15
clone_size: NA
j_call: TRBJ1-4
d_call: TRBD1
v_call: TRBV5-1

cdr3_nt: TGTGCCAGCAGCCAAATACAAACAGGGTACCCCTACGAGCAGTACTTC
cdr3_aa: CASSQIQTGYPYEQYF
cdr3_length: 16
clone_size: NA
j_call: TRBJ2-7
d_call: NA
v_call: TRBV14

cdr3_nt: TGTGCCAGCAGCCCTGGGTCCTCCAGCGTTTACGAGCAGTACTTC
cdr3_aa: CASSPGSSSVYEQYF
cdr3_length: 15
clone_size: NA
j_call: TRBJ2-7
d_call: NA
v_call: TRBV5-4

cdr3_nt: TGTGCCAGTAGTATTGCGGGAGCCTACAATGAGCAGTTCTTC
cdr3_aa: CASSIAGAYNEQFF
cdr3_length: 14
clone_size: NA
j_call: TRBJ2-1
d_call: TRBD2
v_call: TRBV19

cdr3_nt: TGTGCCAGCATGGGGGGGGAAAACATTCAGTACTTC
cdr3_aa: CASMGGENIQYF
cdr3_length: 12
clone_size: once
j_call: TRBJ2-4
d_call: TRBD2
v_call: TRBV27

cdr3_nt: TGCGCCAGCAGCCAAGGAGGGTCAGGGGGCGTCGGTGAAAAACTGTTTTTT
cdr3_aa: CASSQGGSGGVGEKLFF
cdr3_length: 17
clone_size: NA
j_call: TRBJ1-4
d_call: TRBD1
v_call: TRBV4-1

cdr3_nt: TGTGCCAGTAGTATTGACAGCGACTATAATTCACCCCTCCACTTT
cdr3_aa: CASSIDSDYNSPLHF
cdr3_length: 15
clone_size: NA
j_call: TRBJ1-6
d_call: NA
v_call: TRBV19

cdr3_nt: TGTGCCACCAGTGACAGGCTAGCGGGAGGCACAGATACGCAGTATTTT
cdr3_aa: CATSDRLAGGTDTQYF
cdr3_length: 16
clone_size: NA
j_call: TRBJ2-3
d_call: TRBD2
v_call: TRBV24-1

cdr3_nt: TGTGCCACCAGTCTAGGGGACTCCCGCGGCTACACCTTC
cdr3_aa: CATSLGDSRGYTF
cdr3_length: 13
clone_size: NA
j_call: TRBJ1-2
d_call: NA
v_call: TRBV24-1

cdr3_nt: TGCAGCGTTGGTTGGGGAGGAGACACTGAAGCTTTCTTT
cdr3_aa: CSVGWGGDTEAFF
cdr3_length: 13
clone_size: few
j_call: TRBJ1-1
d_call: NA
v_call: TRBV29-1

cdr3_nt: TGTGCCAGCAGTTTATTATCCCCCTCTGGCACAGATACGCAGTATTTT
cdr3_aa: CASSLLSPSGTDTQYF
cdr3_length: 16
clone_size: NA
j_call: TRBJ2-3
d_call: NA
v_call: TRBV27

cdr3_nt: TGTGCCAGCAGTGAGCGGAGCTCCTATAATTCACCCCTCCACTTT
cdr3_aa: CASSERSSYNSPLHF
cdr3_length: 15
clone_size: NA
j_call: TRBJ1-6
d_call: NA
v_call: TRBV2

cdr3_nt: TGTGCCAGCAGCTGGGGGGACAGGGTGAACACTGAAGCTTTCTTT
cdr3_aa: CASSWGDRVNTEAFF
cdr3_length: 15
clone_size: NA
j_call: TRBJ1-1
d_call: TRBD1
v_call: TRBV5-4

cdr3_nt: TGTGCCATCAGTACGACAGACATGAACACTGAAGCTTTCTTT
cdr3_aa: CAISTTDMNTEAFF
cdr3_length: 14
clone_size: NA
j_call: TRBJ1-1
d_call: NA
v_call: TRBV10-3

cdr3_nt: TGTGCCAGTGATCAGGGAAACAATGAGCAGTTCTTC
cdr3_aa: CASDQGNNEQFF
cdr3_length: 12
clone_size: NA
j_call: TRBJ2-1
d_call: NA
v_call: TRBV19

cdr3_nt: TGTGCCAGCAGCTCACTCGACAGGGGCGAGTACCAAGAGACCCAGTACTTC
cdr3_aa: CASSSLDRGEYQETQYF
cdr3_length: 17
clone_size: NA
j_call: TRBJ2-5
d_call: TRBD1
v_call: TRBV7-2

cdr3_nt: TGTGCCAGTAGCCCTTTGACAGGGGTGGCAGATACGCAGTATTTT
cdr3_aa: CASSPLTGVADTQYF
cdr3_length: 15
clone_size: NA
j_call: TRBJ2-3
d_call: TRBD1
v_call: TRBV19

cdr3_nt: TGTGCCAGCAGCCCTGGGACTACGGCAAGCGATGAGCAGTTCTTC
cdr3_aa: CASSPGTTASDEQFF
cdr3_length: 15
clone_size: once
j_call: TRBJ2-1
d_call: TRBD2
v_call: TRBV11-2

cdr3_nt: TGTGCTAGTGGTGACAGTAGCAATCAGCCCCAGCATTTT
cdr3_aa: CASGDSSNQPQHF
cdr3_length: 13
clone_size: NA
j_call: TRBJ1-5
d_call: NA
v_call: TRBV12-5

cdr3_nt: TGTGCCAGCAGCGTAGAAGGGACATCCTCCTACAATGAGCAGTTCTTC
cdr3_aa: CASSVEGTSSYNEQFF
cdr3_length: 16
clone_size: NA
j_call: TRBJ2-1
d_call: NA
v_call: TRBV9

cdr3_nt: TGTGCCAGCTCGCCTAGCGGGAGATTTGTGACCCAGTACTTC
cdr3_aa: CASSPSGRFVTQYF
cdr3_length: 14
clone_size: NA
j_call: TRBJ2-5
d_call: TRBD2
v_call: TRBV14

cdr3_nt: TGTGCCAGCAGCCCTAGCTACGAGCAGTACTTC
cdr3_aa: CASSPSYEQYF
cdr3_length: 11
clone_size: NA
j_call: TRBJ2-7
d_call: NA
v_call: TRBV7-2

cdr3_nt: TGTGCCAGCACACCCCCATCAGGGCCCAGCACAGATACGCAGTATTTT
cdr3_aa: CASTPPSGPSTDTQYF
cdr3_length: 16
clone_size: once
j_call: TRBJ2-3
d_call: NA
v_call: TRBV5-4

cdr3_nt: TGTGCCACCAGTGACGCCGACATTACGGACGGGGGAATCACAGATACGCAGTATTTT
cdr3_aa: CATSDADITDGGITDTQYF
cdr3_length: 19
clone_size: NA
j_call: TRBJ2-3
d_call: NA
v_call: TRBV24-1

cdr3_nt: TGTGCCAGCAGTTCCGTTAGCGGGAATAGTTACAATGAGCAGTTCTTC
cdr3_aa: CASSSVSGNSYNEQFF
cdr3_length: 16
clone_size: NA
j_call: TRBJ2-1
d_call: TRBD2
v_call: TRBV27

cdr3_nt: TGTGCCAGCAGTTTCTCAGGGTCCGATTCACCCCTCCACTTT
cdr3_aa: CASSFSGSDSPLHF
cdr3_length: 14
clone_size: NA
j_call: TRBJ1-6
d_call: NA
v_call: TRBV27

cdr3_nt: TGCGCCAGCAGTCAAACCCCTCTCCCGCGCGGCGAGCAGTACTTC
cdr3_aa: CASSQTPLPRGEQYF
cdr3_length: 15
clone_size: NA
j_call: TRBJ2-7
d_call: NA
v_call: TRBV23-1

cdr3_nt: TGTGCCAGCAGCCCGGGACTATGGGGAGATACGCAGTATTTT
cdr3_aa: CASSPGLWGDTQYF
cdr3_length: 14
clone_size: NA
j_call: TRBJ2-3
d_call: TRBD2
v_call: TRBV27

cdr3_nt: TGTGCCAGCAGTGATTGGGGCGTCCGGGACATTCAGTACTTC
cdr3_aa: CASSDWGVRDIQYF
cdr3_length: 14
clone_size: once
j_call: TRBJ2-4
d_call: NA
v_call: TRBV6-1

cdr3_nt: TGTGCCTGGAGAAGGGACAGGCGGAGGGCCTATGGCTACACCTTC
cdr3_aa: CAWRRDRRRAYGYTF
cdr3_length: 15
clone_size: NA
j_call: TRBJ1-2
d_call: TRBD1
v_call: TRBV30

cdr3_nt: TGTGCCAGCAGTGAAGGTCGATTAGCGGGAGCGGCTGAGCAGTTCTTC
cdr3_aa: CASSEGRLAGAAEQFF
cdr3_length: 16
clone_size: NA
j_call: TRBJ2-1
d_call: TRBD2
v_call: TRBV25-1

cdr3_nt: TGTGCCAGCAGCGCCGCCACTAGCGGGAGGTGGAACAATGAGCAGTTCTTC
cdr3_aa: CASSAATSGRWNNEQFF
cdr3_length: 17
clone_size: NA
j_call: TRBJ2-1
d_call: TRBD2
v_call: TRBV9